This TCR beta chain was recovered during a study of vaccination and CD4 T cells after COVID-19. Treatment denoted: roughly ten-day PBMC culture with coronavirus spike peptide pools or control peptides (ViraFEST assay). This clonotype has just a few counts. Antigen specificity is unknown. At one of its ends the junction is not consistent with the germline gene, which may arise from a read error. Oncomine TCR Beta short-read sequencing was applied to DNA from cultured CD4+ T cells. TCRdb re-analysed the PCR reads in MiXCR, keeping a single row per CDR3 protein. The data contain 20,000 or so distinct CDR3 sequences, 48% of them singletons. Notes on the study in general: For convalescent patients, 304 of the 307 vaccine-specific clones analyzed were classified as spike mono-reactive.

CDR3 length equals 10 residues. Germline CDR1 reads DFQATT; CDR2 reads SNEGSKA (reference sequence). This chain links TRBV20-1 with TRBJ2-1, with TRBD2 matching 8 bases. The sample was CD4+ T cells from blood, cultured in vitro. This TCR derives from a human donor who had recovered from COVID-19. The CDR3: CSASGTSIVF. CDR3 coding DNA: TGCAGTGCTAGCGGGACTAGTATCGTCTTC.